These 2 T cell receptor beta chains share one sample of origin, sequenced in a study of blood T cell repertoires in COVID-19 (dated by TCRdb to about 2020). The library was produced with the immunoSEQ multiplex PCR assay. The source is immuneACCESS, and TCRdb retained only in-frame sequences with V and J called. Part of the clones is not carried over; for the studies checked, unresolved V genes explain less than half of this, and the remainder is unexplained. This sample has roughly 220,000 clones in its table, and about 80% of those were observed once. Clones ranked in the top ten supply approximately 1.4% of the sample. Sample: PBMCs or T cells enriched from blood (not recorded which). These receptor sequences come from a woman between 40 and 50 years old with acute COVID-19.

V usage is TRBV6-6 and J usage is TRBJ2-6; 10 positions agree with TRBD2. Per the germline V gene, CDR1 is MNHNY and CDR2 is SVGAGI (reference sequence). Germline trimming cut 5 bases from V and 1 base from J; bases unmatched to any gene: 11. The CDR3 is 19 amino acids. The CDR3 DNA follows: TGTGCCAGCAGTCGAATACAAACTAGCGGGGTTTCTGGGGCCAACGTCCTGACTTTC. It specifies CASSRIQTSGVSGANVLTF.

DNA for the CDR3: TGTGCCAGCAGCCCAGACGGGGGGGACACTGAAGCTTTCTTT. This codes for CASSPDGGDTEAFF. The chain carries TRBV9 and TRBJ1-1, with D tentatively TRBD1 (5 bases). Germline V gene data show CDR1 as SGDLS and CDR2 as YYNGEE. This CDR3 is 14 amino acids long. V lost 4 bases to trimming and J lost 3 bases, with 13 bases between them. Looking up the rest from reference TRBV9 and TRBJ1-1 gives the full variable domain: DSGVTQTPKHLITATGQRVTLRCSPRSGDLSVYWYQQSLDQGLQFLIQYYNGEERAKGNILERFSAQQFPDLHSELNLSSLELGDSALYFCASSPDGGDTEAFFGQGTRLTVV.